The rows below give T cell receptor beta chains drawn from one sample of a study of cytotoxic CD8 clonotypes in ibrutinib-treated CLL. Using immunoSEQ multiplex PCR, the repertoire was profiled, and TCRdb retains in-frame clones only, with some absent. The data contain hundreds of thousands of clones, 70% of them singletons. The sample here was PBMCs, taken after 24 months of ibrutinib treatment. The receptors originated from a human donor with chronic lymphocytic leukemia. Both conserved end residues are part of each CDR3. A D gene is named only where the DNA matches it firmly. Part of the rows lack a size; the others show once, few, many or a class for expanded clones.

cdr3_nt: TGCAGCGTCCCCGGGACAGTTCAGTTCTTC
cdr3_aa: CSVPGTVQFF
j_call: TRBJ2-1
clone_size: NA
v_call: TRBV29-1
d_call: TRBD1

cdr3_nt: TGTGCCTGGAGCCCGACCGGGACTAACTATGGCTACACCTTC
cdr3_aa: CAWSPTGTNYGYTF
j_call: TRBJ1-2
clone_size: NA
v_call: TRBV30
d_call: NA

cdr3_nt: TGTGCCAGCAGCCCTTTAGGGGCCAACGTCCTGACTTTC
cdr3_aa: CASSPLGANVLTF
j_call: TRBJ2-6
clone_size: few
v_call: TRBV7-9
d_call: NA

cdr3_nt: TGTGCCAGCACCCATTTCAATGTCGGGGCCTCCTACAATGAGCAGTTCTTC
cdr3_aa: CASTHFNVGASYNEQFF
j_call: TRBJ2-1
clone_size: NA
v_call: TRBV7-9
d_call: NA

cdr3_nt: TGTGCCAGCAGCTTAGGGTTTAGTTCCTACGAGCAGTACTTC
cdr3_aa: CASSLGFSSYEQYF
j_call: TRBJ2-7
clone_size: few
v_call: TRBV11-2
d_call: NA

cdr3_nt: TGTGCCAGTTCCGGGACAGGTACCTACGAGCAGTACTTC
cdr3_aa: CASSGTGTYEQYF
j_call: TRBJ2-7
clone_size: NA
v_call: TRBV9
d_call: TRBD1

cdr3_nt: TGTGCCAGCAGTAGACTAGCGGCCTACGAGCAGTACTTC
cdr3_aa: CASSRLAAYEQYF
j_call: TRBJ2-7
clone_size: once
v_call: TRBV13
d_call: TRBD2

cdr3_nt: TGTGCCAGCAGCCCGGACGGGTTAAATGAGCAGTTCTTC
cdr3_aa: CASSPDGLNEQFF
j_call: TRBJ2-1
clone_size: few
v_call: TRBV9
d_call: NA

cdr3_nt: TGTGCCAGTAGTACAGGGGCGGGTCAGCCCCAGCATTTT
cdr3_aa: CASSTGAGQPQHF
j_call: TRBJ1-5
clone_size: NA
v_call: TRBV19
d_call: NA

cdr3_nt: TGTGCCAGCAGCCCCTTACAGGGGGCTGATGAAAAACTGTTTTTT
cdr3_aa: CASSPLQGADEKLFF
j_call: TRBJ1-4
clone_size: NA
v_call: TRBV14
d_call: TRBD1

cdr3_nt: TGTGCCAGCAGCCTCCAGGGGCAAGAGACCCAGTACTTC
cdr3_aa: CASSLQGQETQYF
j_call: TRBJ2-5
clone_size: NA
v_call: TRBV7-8
d_call: NA

cdr3_nt: TGTGCCAGCAGCTTGGGACGACGCCCAGATACGCAGTATTTT
cdr3_aa: CASSLGRRPDTQYF
j_call: TRBJ2-3
clone_size: once
v_call: TRBV5-4
d_call: NA

cdr3_nt: TGTGCCAGTAGTACCTGGACAGAACAAGAGACCCAGTACTTC
cdr3_aa: CASSTWTEQETQYF
j_call: TRBJ2-5
clone_size: NA
v_call: TRBV19
d_call: NA

cdr3_nt: TGTGCCAGCAGTTTCGATCGGAGAAGGGAGACCCAGTACTTC
cdr3_aa: CASSFDRRRETQYF
j_call: TRBJ2-5
clone_size: NA
v_call: TRBV6-6
d_call: NA

cdr3_nt: TGTGCCAGCAGCGTAGATGGGGACACAGATACGCAGTATTTT
cdr3_aa: CASSVDGDTDTQYF
j_call: TRBJ2-3
clone_size: NA
v_call: TRBV9
d_call: NA

cdr3_nt: TGCGCCAGCAGCCAAGATACTTACTACGAGCAGTACTTC
cdr3_aa: CASSQDTYYEQYF
j_call: TRBJ2-7
clone_size: few
v_call: TRBV4-1
d_call: NA

cdr3_nt: TGTGCCTGGAGTGAGGGGGTTCGGGAGACCCAGTACTTC
cdr3_aa: CAWSEGVRETQYF
j_call: TRBJ2-5
clone_size: NA
v_call: TRBV30
d_call: NA